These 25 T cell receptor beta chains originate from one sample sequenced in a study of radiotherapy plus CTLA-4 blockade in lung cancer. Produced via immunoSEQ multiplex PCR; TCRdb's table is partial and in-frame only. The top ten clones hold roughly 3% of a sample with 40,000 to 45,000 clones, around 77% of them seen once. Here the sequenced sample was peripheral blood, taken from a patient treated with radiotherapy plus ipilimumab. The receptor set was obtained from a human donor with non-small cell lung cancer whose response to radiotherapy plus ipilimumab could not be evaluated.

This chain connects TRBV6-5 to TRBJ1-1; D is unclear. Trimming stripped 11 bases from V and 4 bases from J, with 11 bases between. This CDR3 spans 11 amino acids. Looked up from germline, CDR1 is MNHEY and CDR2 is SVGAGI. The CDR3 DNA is TGTGCCCGTTGTGGTAGCACTGAAGCTTTCTTT. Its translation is CARCGSTEAFF.

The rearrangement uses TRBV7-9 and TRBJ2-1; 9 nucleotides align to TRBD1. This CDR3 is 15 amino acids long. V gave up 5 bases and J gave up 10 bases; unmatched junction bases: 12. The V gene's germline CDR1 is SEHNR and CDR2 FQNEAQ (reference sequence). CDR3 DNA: TGTGCCAGCAGCACATACAGGGGGCGAGGTGGAGAGCAGTTCTTC. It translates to CASSTYRGRGGEQFF.

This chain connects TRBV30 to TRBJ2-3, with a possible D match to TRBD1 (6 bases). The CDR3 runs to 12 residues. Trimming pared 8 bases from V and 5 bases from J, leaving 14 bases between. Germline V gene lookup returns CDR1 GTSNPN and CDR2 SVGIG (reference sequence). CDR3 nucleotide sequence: TGTGCCGGGGACAATTTCAGAGATACGCAGTATTTT. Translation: CAGDNFRDTQYF.

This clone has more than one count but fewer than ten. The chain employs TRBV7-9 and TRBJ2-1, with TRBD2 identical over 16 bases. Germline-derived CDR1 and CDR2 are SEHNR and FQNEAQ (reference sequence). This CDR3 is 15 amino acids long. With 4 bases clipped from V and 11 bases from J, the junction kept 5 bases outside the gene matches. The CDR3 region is CASSSGTSGRDKQFF. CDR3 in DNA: TGTGCCAGCAGCTCCGGGACTAGCGGGAGGGATAAGCAGTTCTTC. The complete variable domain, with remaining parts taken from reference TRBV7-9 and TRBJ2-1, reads DTGVSQNPRHKITKRGQNVTFRCDPISEHNRLYWYRQTLGQGPEFLTYFQNEAQLEKSRLLSDRFSAERPKGSFSTLEIQRTEQGDSAMYLCASSSGTSGRDKQFFGPGTRLTVL.

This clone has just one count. DNA of the CDR3: TGCGCCAGCAGCTTATCGGCGGCCTCGAACACCGGGGAGCTGTTTTTT. Translating gives CASSLSAASNTGELFF. The chain joins TRBV5-1 to TRBJ2-2; the D is unclear. Germline-derived CDR1 and CDR2 are SGHRS and YFSETQ. With 2 bases removed from V and 0 bases from J, the gap between germline ends came to 11 bases. This CDR3 spans 16 amino acids.

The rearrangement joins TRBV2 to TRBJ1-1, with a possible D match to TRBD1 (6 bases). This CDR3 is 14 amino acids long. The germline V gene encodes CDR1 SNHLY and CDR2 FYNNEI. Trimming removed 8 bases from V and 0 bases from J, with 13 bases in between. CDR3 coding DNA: TGTGCCAGCCGGACAGACTTAATGAACACTGAAGCTTTCTTT. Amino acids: CASRTDLMNTEAFF. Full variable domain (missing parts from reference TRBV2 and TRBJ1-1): EPEVTQTPSHQVTQMGQEVILRCVPISNHLYFYWYRQILGQKVEFLVSFYNNEISEKSEIFDDQFSVERPDGSNFTLKIRSTKLEDSAMYFCASRTDLMNTEAFFGQGTRLTVV.

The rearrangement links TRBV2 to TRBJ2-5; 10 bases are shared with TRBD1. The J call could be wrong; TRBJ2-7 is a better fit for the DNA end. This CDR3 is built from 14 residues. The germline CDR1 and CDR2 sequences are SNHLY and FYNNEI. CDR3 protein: CASNAGTGAYEQYF. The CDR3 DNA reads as TGTGCCAGTAATGCCGGGACAGGGGCCTACGAGCAGTACTTC.

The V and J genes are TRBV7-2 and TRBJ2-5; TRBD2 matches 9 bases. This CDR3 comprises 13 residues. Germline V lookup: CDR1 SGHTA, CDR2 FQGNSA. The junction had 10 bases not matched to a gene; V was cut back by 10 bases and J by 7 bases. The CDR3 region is CATAPPAGGTQYF. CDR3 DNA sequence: TGTGCCACAGCACCCCCAGCGGGAGGGACCCAGTACTTC.

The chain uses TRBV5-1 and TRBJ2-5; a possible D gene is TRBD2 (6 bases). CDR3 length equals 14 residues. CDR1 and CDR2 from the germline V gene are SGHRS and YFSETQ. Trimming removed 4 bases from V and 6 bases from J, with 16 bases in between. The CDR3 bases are TGCGCCAGCAGCCCCCCGGGGGTTGTACAGACCCAGTACTTC. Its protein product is CASSPPGVVQTQYF.

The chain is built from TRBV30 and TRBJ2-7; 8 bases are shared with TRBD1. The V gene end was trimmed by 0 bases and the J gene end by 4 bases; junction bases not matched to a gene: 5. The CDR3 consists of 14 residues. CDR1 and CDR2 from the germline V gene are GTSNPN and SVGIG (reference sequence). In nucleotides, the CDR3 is TGTGCCTGGAGTGTACAGGGGGGAAATTACGAGCAGTACTTC. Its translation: CAWSVQGGNYEQYF.

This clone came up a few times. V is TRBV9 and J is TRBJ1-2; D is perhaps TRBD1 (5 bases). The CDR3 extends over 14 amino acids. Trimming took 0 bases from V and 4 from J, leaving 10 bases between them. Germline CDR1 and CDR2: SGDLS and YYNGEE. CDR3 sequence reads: CASSVGGGTYGYTF. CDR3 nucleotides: TGTGCCAGCAGCGTAGGAGGAGGGACCTATGGCTACACCTTC.

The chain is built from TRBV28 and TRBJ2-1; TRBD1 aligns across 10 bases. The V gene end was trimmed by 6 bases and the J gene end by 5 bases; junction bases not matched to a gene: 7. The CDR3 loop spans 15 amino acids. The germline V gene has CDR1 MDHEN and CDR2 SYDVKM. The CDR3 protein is CASSLRDRGNNEQFF. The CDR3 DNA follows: TGTGCCAGCAGCCTCCGGGACAGGGGCAACAATGAGCAGTTCTTC.

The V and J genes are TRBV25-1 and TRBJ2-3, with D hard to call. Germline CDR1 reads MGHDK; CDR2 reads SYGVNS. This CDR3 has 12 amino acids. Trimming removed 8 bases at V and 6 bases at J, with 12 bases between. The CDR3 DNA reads TGTGCCAGCCCCCCCGCGATGGATACGCAGTATTTT. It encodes CASPPAMDTQYF.

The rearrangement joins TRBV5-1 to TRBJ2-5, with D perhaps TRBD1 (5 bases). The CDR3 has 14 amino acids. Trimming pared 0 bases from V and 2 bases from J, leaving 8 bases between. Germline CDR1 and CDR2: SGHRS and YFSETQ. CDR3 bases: TGCGCCAGCAGCTTGGGGCAGGGTCAAGAGACCCAGTACTTC. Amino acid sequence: CASSLGQGQETQYF.

CDR3 region: CASSFGTSTDTQYF. In DNA form, the CDR3 reads TGCGCCAGCAGCTTCGGGACAAGCACAGATACGCAGTATTTT. This rearrangement joins TRBV5-1 to TRBJ2-3, with TRBD1 as a possible D gene (6 bases). The V gene lost 2 bases and the J gene lost 0 bases, with 7 bases spanning the gap. The CDR3 is made up of 14 amino acids. CDR1 SGHRS and CDR2 YFSETQ come from the germline V gene. Full variable domain (missing parts from reference TRBV5-1 and TRBJ2-3): KAGVTQTPRYLIKTRGQQVTLSCSPISGHRSVSWYQQTPGQGLQFLFEYFSETQRNKGNFPGRFSGRQFSNSRSEMNVSTLELGDSALYLCASSFGTSTDTQYFGPGTRLTVL.

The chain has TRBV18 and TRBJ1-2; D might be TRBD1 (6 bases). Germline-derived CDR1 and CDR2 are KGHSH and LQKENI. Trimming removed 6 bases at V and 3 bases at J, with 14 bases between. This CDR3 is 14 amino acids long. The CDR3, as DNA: TGTGCCAGCTCCCAGAACAGGGTCGACTATGGCTACACCTTC. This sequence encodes CASSQNRVDYGYTF.

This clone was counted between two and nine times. The CDR3 is CASSFSGGTEAFF. The CDR3 nucleotides read TGTGCCAGCTCTTTTTCGGGGGGAACTGAAGCTTTCTTT. V is TRBV18 and J is TRBJ1-1, with D maybe TRBD1 (5 bases). Germline CDR1 KGHSH, CDR2 LQKENI. This CDR3 has 13 residues. Trimming cost V 6 bases and J 5 bases, with 13 bases left between them.

The CDR3 sequence is CASSVGRITGELFF. The CDR3 nucleotides read TGTGCCAGCAGCGTAGGGCGGATCACCGGGGAGCTGTTTTTT. The rearrangement joins TRBV9 to TRBJ2-2; the D is unclear. The CDR3 loop spans 14 amino acids. V lost 0 bases and J 4 bases, leaving 7 bases between the germline ends. Germline assignment: CDR1 SGDLS and CDR2 YYNGEE.

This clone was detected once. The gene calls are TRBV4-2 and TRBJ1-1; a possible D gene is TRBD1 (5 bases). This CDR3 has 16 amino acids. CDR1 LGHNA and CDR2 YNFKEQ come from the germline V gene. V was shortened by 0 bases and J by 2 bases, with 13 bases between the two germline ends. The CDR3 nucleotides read TGTGCCAGCAGCCAAGATTACCCAGGGCCCAACACTGAAGCTTTCTTT. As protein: CASSQDYPGPNTEAFF.

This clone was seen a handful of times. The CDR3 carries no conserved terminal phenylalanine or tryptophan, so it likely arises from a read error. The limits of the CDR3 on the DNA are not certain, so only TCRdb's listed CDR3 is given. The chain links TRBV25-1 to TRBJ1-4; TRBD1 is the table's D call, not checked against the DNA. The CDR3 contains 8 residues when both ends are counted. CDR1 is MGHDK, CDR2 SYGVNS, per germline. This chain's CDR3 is CANIRFFV.

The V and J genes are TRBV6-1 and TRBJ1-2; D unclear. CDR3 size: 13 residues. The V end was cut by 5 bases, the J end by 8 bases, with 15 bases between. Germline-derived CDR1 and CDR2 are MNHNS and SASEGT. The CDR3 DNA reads TGTGCCAGCAGTTTCCCGGGAGGTGAGGGCTACACCTTC. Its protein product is CASSFPGGEGYTF.

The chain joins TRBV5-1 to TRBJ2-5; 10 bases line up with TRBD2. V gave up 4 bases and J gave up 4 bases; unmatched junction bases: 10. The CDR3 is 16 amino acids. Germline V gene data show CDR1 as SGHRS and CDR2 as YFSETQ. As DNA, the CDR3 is TGCGCCAGCAGCGGAGGGGGACTAGCGAGGGGAGAGACCCAGTACTTC. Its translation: CASSGGGLARGETQYF.

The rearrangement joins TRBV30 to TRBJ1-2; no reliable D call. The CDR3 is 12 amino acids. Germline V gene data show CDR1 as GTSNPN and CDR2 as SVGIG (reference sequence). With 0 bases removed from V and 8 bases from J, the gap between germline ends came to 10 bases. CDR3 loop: CAWSVPAWGYTF. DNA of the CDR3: TGTGCCTGGAGTGTGCCCGCGTGGGGCTACACCTTC. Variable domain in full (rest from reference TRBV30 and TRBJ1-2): SQTIHQWPATLVQPVGSPLSLECTVEGTSNPNLYWYRQAAGRGLQLLFYSVGIGQISSEVPQNLSASRPQDRQFILSSKKLLLSDSGFYLCAWSVPAWGYTFGSGTRLTVV.

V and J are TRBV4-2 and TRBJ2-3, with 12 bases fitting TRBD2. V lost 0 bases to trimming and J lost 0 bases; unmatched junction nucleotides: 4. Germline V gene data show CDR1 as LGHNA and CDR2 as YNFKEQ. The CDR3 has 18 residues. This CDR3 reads CASSQDTSGGSSTDTQYF. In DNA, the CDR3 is TGTGCCAGCAGCCAAGATACTAGCGGGGGGTCAAGCACAGATACGCAGTATTTT.

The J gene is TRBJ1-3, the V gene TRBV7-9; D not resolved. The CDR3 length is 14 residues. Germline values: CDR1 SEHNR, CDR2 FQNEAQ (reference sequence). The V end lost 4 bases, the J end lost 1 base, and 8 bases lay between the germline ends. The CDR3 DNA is TGTGCCAGCAGCTCACCGGGGTCTGGAAACACCATATATTTT. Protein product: CASSSPGSGNTIYF.